The 32 T cell receptor beta chains reported below all come from one sample, sequenced in a study of Graves' ophthalmopathy and Graves' hyperthyroidism listed by TCRdb under 2018. The listed sequencing device is Illumina HiSeq 2000. For repertoire sequencing, TCR beta CDR3 regions were amplified from RNA transcripts. HTBI primers and the Qiagen OneStep RT-PCR kit were used in a first-round RT-PCR, which was followed by a second-round multiplex PCR, size selection and purification. Using fastp trimming at Q25 and MiXCR clonotype assembly, TCRdb reanalyzed the public sequencing data and kept in-frame beta chains. Rows matching on CDR3 protein sequence are summarized as one entry with the most common DNA and genes. Counted in this sample were a few hundred thousand distinct CDR3 sequences; around 16% of them appeared once. Roughly 1.5% of the sample lies in the top ten. Sequenced: peripheral blood. Receptors were obtained from a woman aged 18-30 years with Graves' ophthalmopathy. Donor details come from another sample of the same person, matched by shared clones.

This clonotype was observed at least ten times. This chain joins TRBV25-1 and TRBJ2-5; a possible D gene is TRBD1 (5 bases). This CDR3 contains 13 residues. The germline V gene encodes CDR1 MGHDK and CDR2 SYGVNS. The V and J ends lost 4 bases and 0 bases respectively, with 6 bases between them. As DNA, the CDR3 is TGTGCCAGCAGTGTGACAGACCAAGAGACCCAGTACTTC. Its translation is CASSVTDQETQYF.

At least ten counts were recorded for this clonotype. The chain employs TRBV28 and TRBJ1-2; no clear D gene. CDR1 is MDHEN and CDR2 is SYDVKM in the germline V gene. CDR3 length: 14 residues. Deletions cut 3 bases from V and 8 bases from J, with 16 bases between. The CDR3: CASSLDLPGEGYTF. CDR3 DNA: TGTGCCAGCAGTTTGGACCTACCCGGGGAGGGCTACACCTTC.

This clonotype was found many times. The chain carries TRBV29-1 and TRBJ1-1; tentative D call: TRBD1 (5 bases). CDR3 length equals 11 residues. Germline V gene data show CDR1 as SQVTM and CDR2 as ANQGSEA. Trimming removed 4 bases from V and 4 bases from J, with 7 bases in between. CDR3: CSVGGGTEAFF. DNA for the CDR3: TGCAGCGTTGGGGGCGGCACTGAAGCTTTCTTT.

This chain joins TRBV6-2 or TRBV6-3 and TRBJ2-5; tentatively, D is TRBD2 (7 bases). The CDR3 consists of 13 residues. Germline CDR1 and CDR2: MNHEY and SVGEGT. V was clipped by 7 bases and J by 5 bases, with 14 bases between them. In DNA form, the CDR3 reads TGTGCCAGCACCGACGGGGGGCGCGAGACCCAGTACTTC. Its protein product is CASTDGGRETQYF.

This clonotype was seen at least ten times. V and J are TRBV5-1 and TRBJ2-7; a weak D match, TRBD2 (6 bases). The CDR3 contains 14 residues. Between the trimmed V and J ends, which lost 0 bases and 7 bases, there was a span of 14 bases. Germline V gives CDR1 SGHRS, CDR2 YFSETQ. CDR3 nucleotide sequence: TGCGCCAGCAGCTTGGACGGGAGCTGGGGAGAGCAGTACTTC. Amino acids: CASSLDGSWGEQYF. Variable domain in full (rest from reference TRBV5-1 and TRBJ2-7): KAGVTQTPRYLIKTRGQQVTLSCSPISGHRSVSWYQQTPGQGLQFLFEYFSETQRNKGNFPGRFSGRQFSNSRSEMNVSTLELGDSALYLCASSLDGSWGEQYFGPGTRLTVT.

This clonotype has ten or more counts. This rearrangement joins TRBV3-1 to TRBJ2-3; possibly TRBD1 or TRBD2 for D (5 bases each). Germline CDR1 LGHDT, CDR2 YNNKEL (reference sequence). This CDR3 region has 17 residues. The V end was cut by 4 bases, the J end by 2 bases, with 19 bases between. The CDR3 DNA reads TGTGCCAGCAGCCGATGGGACGGAGTTCGACACACAGATACGCAGTATTTT. Translation: CASSRWDGVRHTDTQYF.

This clonotype was counted many times. The rearrangement uses TRBV6-2 or TRBV6-3 and TRBJ1-5; D possibly corresponds to TRBD1 (5 bases). This CDR3 has 12 amino acids. Germline V CDR1 and CDR2: MNHEY, SVGEGT. Trimming shortened V by 7 bases and J by 5 bases, and 9 bases separated the two germline ends. In DNA, the CDR3 is TGTGCCAGCACGCAGGGTCATCAGCCCCAGCATTTT. It specifies CASTQGHQPQHF.

This clonotype was detected ten times or more. CDR3 protein: CAWTGVRGAEAFF. As DNA, the CDR3 is TGTGCCTGGACAGGGGTCCGGGGTGCTGAAGCTTTCTTT. The chain has TRBV30 and TRBJ1-1; D might be TRBD1 (6 bases). Germline loops: CDR1 GTSNPN, CDR2 SVGIG (reference sequence). The CDR3 runs 13 residues. V was trimmed by 4 bases and J by 6 bases, leaving 15 bases between them.

This clonotype has just a few counts. J is TRBJ1-2 and V is TRBV6-2 or TRBV6-3; 8 nucleotides align to TRBD1. Trimming at V came to 0 bases and at J to 6 bases, leaving 3 bases not matched to a gene. The V gene's germline CDR1 is MNHEY and CDR2 SVGEGT. The CDR3 is 14 amino acids. DNA of the CDR3: TGTGCCAGCAGTTACTCGACAGGGGTTAATGGCTACACCTTC. Translating it yields CASSYSTGVNGYTF.

The chain couples TRBV2 to TRBJ1-5, with 10 bases aligning to TRBD1. The germline V gene encodes CDR1 SNHLY and CDR2 FYNNEI. V shed 4 bases and J 6 bases; nucleotides not matched to a gene: 3. The CDR3 covers 14 residues. The CDR3 reads CASSGTGGPQPQHF. The CDR3 coding sequence is TGTGCCAGCAGTGGGACAGGGGGGCCTCAGCCCCAGCATTTT.

This clonotype has ten or more counts. V usage is TRBV30 and J usage is TRBJ2-5; 8 bases map to TRBD1. Germline V gives CDR1 GTSNPN, CDR2 SVGIG (reference sequence). Losses at the gene ends were 0 bases for V and 5 bases for J; bases not matched to a gene: 5. There are 14 residues in the CDR3. CDR3 amino acids: CAWSVQAGGETQYF. The CDR3 DNA reads as TGTGCCTGGAGTGTACAAGCAGGGGGCGAGACCCAGTACTTC.

This clonotype was counted ten times or more. The genes are TRBV28 and TRBJ2-2, with TRBD1 as a possible D gene (6 bases). The V gene lost 4 bases and the J gene lost 1 base, with 10 bases spanning the gap. The CDR3 has 15 residues. From germline, CDR1 is MDHEN and CDR2 SYDVKM. This CDR3 is CASSSLGGNTGELFF. DNA of the CDR3: TGTGCCAGCAGTTCCCTAGGGGGGAACACCGGGGAGCTGTTTTTT.

This clonotype was counted at least ten times. The V and J genes are TRBV5-1 and TRBJ2-5; 15 bases agree with TRBD2. Germline CDR1 is SGHRS and CDR2 is YFSETQ. This CDR3 spans 18 amino acids. The V and J ends lost 4 bases and 1 base, in that order; junction bases with no gene match: 8. DNA of the CDR3: TGCGCCAGCAGCCTGGGACTAGCGGGGGGCAGCTTCCAAGAGACCCAGTACTTC. Translation gives CASSLGLAGGSFQETQYF.

This clonotype was observed at least ten times. The genes are TRBV7-6 and TRBJ2-5; TRBD1 matches 10 bases. Germline CDR1 is SGHVS and CDR2 is FNYEAQ. This CDR3 region has 14 residues. J was trimmed by 3 bases and V by 8 bases; bases with no gene match: 6. CDR3: CASCVGQGEETQYF. The CDR3 region has the DNA TGTGCCAGCTGTGTTGGACAGGGGGAAGAGACCCAGTACTTC.

This clonotype showed up many times. This chain links TRBV7-6 with TRBJ2-7, with D possibly TRBD1 on 6 matching bases. This CDR3 region has 14 residues. The V end lost 5 bases, the J end lost 5 bases, and 16 bases lay between the germline ends. Per germline, CDR1 SGHVS and CDR2 FNYEAQ. The CDR3 DNA reads as TGTGCCAGCAGCCTTCTCCAGGGACACCACGAGCAGTACTTC. It encodes CASSLLQGHHEQYF. The complete variable domain, with remaining parts taken from reference TRBV7-6 and TRBJ2-7, reads GAGVSQSPRYKVTKRGQDVALRCDPISGHVSLYWYRQALGQGPEFLTYFNYEAQQDKSGLPNDRFSAERPEGSISTLTIQRTEQRDSAMYRCASSLLQGHHEQYFGPGTRLTVT.

The genes are TRBV12-3 or TRBV12-4 and TRBJ1-2, with a tentative D call TRBD1 (5 bases). Trimming removed 6 bases at V and 7 bases at J, with 15 bases between. The CDR3 covers 13 residues. CDR3 nucleotide sequence: TGTGCCAGCAGCCAAAAGCGGGGGGGTGGCTACACCTTC. It translates to CASSQKRGGGYTF.

This clonotype was seen at least ten times. J is TRBJ1-1 and V is TRBV12-3 or TRBV12-4; D might be TRBD1 (5 bases). Trimming left V 5 bases short and J 6 bases short, with 16 bases between. The CDR3 runs to 14 residues. The CDR3 loop reads CASSLGGSGAEAFF. CDR3 DNA sequence: TGTGCCAGCAGTCTGGGGGGGAGCGGCGCTGAAGCTTTCTTT.

This clonotype was observed many times. The chain has TRBV28 and TRBJ1-2; 7 bases are shared with TRBD1. Losses at the gene ends were 7 bases for V and 8 bases for J; bases not matched to a gene: 7. The germline V gene has CDR1 MDHEN and CDR2 SYDVKM. This CDR3 spans 12 amino acids. This CDR3 reads CASIGTVRGYTF. The CDR3 nucleotides are TGTGCCAGCATCGGGACAGTGCGGGGCTACACCTTC.

This clonotype was seen at least ten times. This chain links TRBV5-1 with TRBJ2-7; D may be TRBD1 (5 bases). With 4 bases removed from V and 3 bases from J, the gap between germline ends came to 17 bases. Per the germline V gene, CDR1 is SGHRS and CDR2 is YFSETQ. There are 15 residues in the CDR3. The CDR3: CASSPAVLGLYEQYF. As DNA, the CDR3 is TGCGCCAGCAGCCCAGCTGTGCTGGGGCTCTACGAGCAGTACTTC.

The chain links TRBV7-2 to TRBJ1-1; no clear D gene. Germline CDR1 reads SGHTA; CDR2 reads FQGNSA. This CDR3 has 12 residues. V was trimmed by 5 bases and J by 11 bases, leaving 15 bases between them. CDR3 region: CASSNTEVEAFF. As DNA, the CDR3 is TGTGCCAGCAGCAACACAGAGGTGGAGGCTTTCTTT.

This clonotype showed up many times. The chain has TRBV28 and TRBJ1-5; D is uncertain. Germline CDR1 and CDR2: MDHEN and SYDVKM. The CDR3 has 14 amino acids. V gave up 5 bases and J gave up 5 bases, with 13 bases separating them. The CDR3 sequence: CASSPDLGHQPQHF. CDR3 coding DNA: TGTGCCAGCAGTCCTGACCTCGGTCATCAGCCCCAGCATTTT. The whole variable domain, filled in from reference TRBV28 and TRBJ1-5, reads DVKVTQSSRYLVKRTGEKVFLECVQDMDHENMFWYRQDPGLGLRLIYFSYDVKMKEKGDIPEGYSVSREKKERFSLILESASTNQTSMYLCASSPDLGHQPQHFGDGTRLSIL.

The chain employs TRBV6-5 and TRBJ2-5; D is ambiguous. Trimming pared 0 bases from V and 4 bases from J, leaving 9 bases between. The CDR3 covers 14 residues. Germline CDR1 reads MNHEY; CDR2 reads SVGAGI. The CDR3 reads CASSYSKAIETQYF. In nucleotides, the CDR3 is TGTGCCAGCAGTTACTCGAAGGCCATAGAGACCCAGTACTTC.

This clonotype was seen many times. The chain has TRBV7-2 and TRBJ2-5; D might be TRBD2 (7 bases). V was cut by 1 base and J by 5 bases, with 17 bases left in between. The CDR3 consists of 16 residues. Per germline, CDR1 SGHTA and CDR2 FQGNSA. This CDR3 reads CASSLVSQGRGETQYF. The CDR3 DNA is TGTGCCAGCAGCTTAGTCAGTCAGGGGCGGGGGGAGACCCAGTACTTC.

In this sample, this clonotype turned up many times. The chain is built from TRBV28 and TRBJ1-1, with D hard to call. V was pared by 3 bases and J by 3 bases, with 8 bases between. The CDR3 length is 13 residues. Germline CDR1 reads MDHEN; CDR2 reads SYDVKM. This CDR3 reads CASSFPYYTEAFF. The CDR3 region has the DNA TGTGCCAGCAGTTTCCCTTACTACACTGAAGCTTTCTTT.

The sample holds many counts of this clonotype. V usage is TRBV6-1 and J usage is TRBJ2-5, with 8 bases aligning to TRBD1. The CDR3 is 14 amino acids. The germline V gene encodes CDR1 MNHNS and CDR2 SASEGT. Trimming took 5 bases from V and 5 from J; bases not matched to a gene: 7. CDR3 DNA: TGTGCCAGCAGTCCCTACAGGGGGGCGGAGACCCAGTACTTC. Translated: CASSPYRGAETQYF.

This clonotype has at least ten counts. For the CDR3, the DNA is TGTGCCAGCAGGAGGACCCTTAATTCACCCCTCCACTTT. This gives the protein CASRRTLNSPLHF. The chain has TRBV14 and TRBJ1-6; D ambiguous. Germline V gives CDR1 SGHDN, CDR2 FVKESK. There are 13 residues in the CDR3. The V end was cut by 6 bases, the J end by 6 bases, with 9 bases between.

This clonotype was seen many times. The chain carries TRBV5-1 and TRBJ1-2; no firm D call. CDR1 and CDR2 (germline): SGHRS, YFSETQ. The V end lost 0 bases, the J end lost 7 bases, and 13 bases lay between the germline ends. The CDR3 sequence is 14 residues long. CDR3 DNA sequence: TGCGCCAGCAGCTTGGGTGCGGGAGCGGTTGGCTACACCTTC. Amino acids: CASSLGAGAVGYTF.

This clonotype was observed many times. The chain links TRBV6-1 to TRBJ1-1, with D perhaps TRBD1 (6 bases). V was pared by 5 bases and J by 0 bases, with 13 bases between. This CDR3 comprises 15 residues. Germline loops: CDR1 MNHNS, CDR2 SASEGT. The CDR3 coding sequence is TGTGCCAGCAGTCGGGACATCTTCATGAACACTGAAGCTTTCTTT. It yields the protein CASSRDIFMNTEAFF.

Many counts were recorded for this clonotype. V gene TRBV13 combines with J gene TRBJ1-1, with D possibly TRBD1 on 5 matching bases. Germline values: CDR1 PRHDT, CDR2 FYEKMQ (reference sequence). The CDR3 extends over 18 amino acids. V gave up 8 bases and J gave up 6 bases, with 31 bases separating them. The chain's CDR3 is CASFTRGWDHSPVSEAFF. In DNA, the CDR3 is TGTGCCAGCTTCACCCGGGGGTGGGATCACTCCCCCGTCTCTGAAGCTTTCTTT.

This clonotype has a count of ten or more. V usage is TRBV28 and J usage is TRBJ1-5, with 9 bases aligning to TRBD1. Germline V gives CDR1 MDHEN, CDR2 SYDVKM. The CDR3 runs to 16 residues. With 6 bases clipped from V and 1 base from J, the junction kept 7 bases outside the gene matches. The CDR3 DNA is TGTGCCAGCAGCCCCGGGACAGGGCGAAGCAATCAGCCCCAGCATTTT. It encodes CASSPGTGRSNQPQHF.

In this sample, this clonotype turned up many times. This rearrangement joins TRBV6-1 to TRBJ1-1; D gene ambiguous. Germline V gene data show CDR1 as MNHNS and CDR2 as SASEGT. The ends were cut back, 6 bases at V and 4 bases at J, with 15 bases in the middle. The CDR3 sequence is 14 residues long. Written as DNA, the CDR3 is TGTGCCAGCAGCTGGACCGGAGTCGGCACTGAAGCTTTCTTT. Its protein product is CASSWTGVGTEAFF.

This clonotype was recorded many times. The chain recombines TRBV7-2 with TRBJ1-1, with D possibly TRBD1 on 5 matching bases. The length of the CDR3 is 13 residues. The V end was cut by 5 bases, the J end by 10 bases, with 17 bases between. Germline V gives CDR1 SGHTA, CDR2 FQGNSA. Here the CDR3 DNA reads TGTGCCAGCAGCACGGGACGGGGAAGGGGAGCTTTCTTT. It yields the protein CASSTGRGRGAFF.